The 21 T cell receptor beta chains presented below share a single source sample, sequenced in a study of control samples from healthy donors and cancer patients. The table came from immunoSEQ multiplex PCR; TCRdb's copy has only in-frame clones and leaves some out. The profile shows approximately 150,000 clones, about 89% of them singletons. Sequenced sample: blood. The receptors derive from a man aged 25 to 40 in good health.

V gene TRBV3-1 (or the pseudogene TRBV3-2) combines with J gene TRBJ2-3, with D uncertain. CDR3 length equals 12 residues. Germline CDR1 reads LGHDT; CDR2 reads YNNKEL (reference sequence). With 4 bases removed from V and 3 bases from J, the gap between germline ends came to 5 bases. CDR3 protein: CASSPETDTQYF. In nucleotides, the CDR3 is TGTGCCAGCAGCCCCGAAACAGATACGCAGTATTTT.

The V and J genes are TRBV5-3 and TRBJ2-7; D is perhaps TRBD2 (6 bases). TRBV5-3 is marked as an open reading frame, function uncertain. The ends were cut back, 1 base at V and 0 bases at J, with 11 bases in the middle. The CDR3 runs to 15 residues. The CDR3 DNA is TGTGCCAGAAGCTTGTGGGCGGGGCGCTCCTACGAGCAGTACTTC. Translated: CARSLWAGRSYEQYF.

The genes are TRBV12-3 or TRBV12-4 and TRBJ1-5; unclear D gene. V dropped 5 bases and J dropped 6 bases, with 11 bases sitting between them. CDR3 length equals 13 residues. The CDR3 is CASSPPNRQPQHF. For the CDR3, the DNA is TGTGCCAGCAGTCCCCCCAACCGTCAGCCCCAGCATTTT.

The chain employs TRBV19 and TRBJ1-3; D not resolved. Germline V lookup: CDR1 LNHDA, CDR2 SQIVND (reference sequence). V was cut by 3 bases and J by 0 bases, with 6 bases left in between. The CDR3 has 14 amino acids. The DNA of the CDR3 is TGTGCCAGTAGTATCAAAGGCTCTGGAAACACCATATATTTT. Translation gives CASSIKGSGNTIYF.

Here the CDR3 reads CASSLERDQPQHF. The CDR3 region has the DNA TGTGCCAGCAGCCTAGAAAGGGATCAGCCCCAGCATTTT. The rearrangement uses TRBV6-5 and TRBJ1-5; unclear D gene. CDR1 MNHEY and CDR2 SVGAGI come from the germline V gene. The germline V and J ends were trimmed by 6 bases and 5 bases, with 11 bases remaining between them. The CDR3 totals 13 residues.

The CDR3: CASSWTGEGEQFF. The CDR3 DNA sequence: TGTGCCAGCAGCTGGACTGGGGAGGGTGAGCAGTTCTTC. The chain carries TRBV7-9 and TRBJ2-1, with 7 bases that match TRBD2. The V segment lost 4 bases and the J segment 9 bases; nucleotides outside the gene matches: 6. Germline V gene lookup returns CDR1 SEHNR and CDR2 FQNEAQ (reference sequence). The CDR3 contains 13 residues.

The V gene is TRBV11-3, the J gene TRBJ2-7; 7 bases line up with TRBD2. CDR3 length equals 14 residues. Trimming removed 6 bases from V and 2 bases from J; junction bases left unmatched: 7. Germline assignment: CDR1 SGHNT and CDR2 YENEEA. CDR3 protein: CASRSGTTPYEQYF. The CDR3 DNA follows: TGTGCCAGCAGAAGCGGGACTACCCCCTACGAGCAGTACTTC.

The table lists this clone with a count of one. CDR3: CASSEGLLEQFF. The CDR3 DNA reads as TGTGCCAGCAGCGAAGGACTACTAGAGCAGTTCTTC. This chain uses TRBV7-9 with TRBJ2-1, with D perhaps matching TRBD2 (6 bases). Germline lookup yields CDR1 SEHNR and CDR2 FQNEAQ (reference sequence). This CDR3 is built from 12 residues. Trimming shortened V by 5 bases and J by 10 bases, and 12 bases separated the two germline ends.

The chain is built from TRBV11-3 and TRBJ2-5; D is ambiguous. Germline CDR1 and CDR2: SGHNT and YENEEA. V lost 3 bases and J lost 2, with 4 bases in between. The CDR3 spans 12 residues. The CDR3 sequence: CASSLGQETQYF. In DNA form, the CDR3 reads TGTGCCAGCAGCTTGGGACAAGAGACCCAGTACTTC.

The chain joins TRBV2 to TRBJ2-2, with D unresolved. Germline loops: CDR1 SNHLY, CDR2 FYNNEI. V dropped 1 base and J dropped 6 bases, with 9 bases sitting between them. The CDR3 has 14 amino acids. The DNA for the CDR3 is TGTGCCAGCAGTGAAGAAGCGTATCCCGGGGAGCTGTTTTTT. Residues: CASSEEAYPGELFF.

The DNA for the CDR3 is TGTGCCAGCAGCCCCGACAACACTGAAGCTTTCTTT. It codes for CASSPDNTEAFF. This chain joins TRBV9 and TRBJ1-1, with D uncertain. The V gene lost 4 bases and the J gene lost 2 bases, with 6 bases spanning the gap. The germline V gene encodes CDR1 SGDLS and CDR2 YYNGEE. The CDR3 totals 12 residues.

This sequence joins TRBV2 and TRBJ1-6; a possible D gene is TRBD1 (5 bases). The CDR3 loop spans 13 amino acids. V lost 4 bases and J lost 8, with 9 bases in between. Germline values: CDR1 SNHLY, CDR2 FYNNEI. DNA for the CDR3: TGTGCCAGCAGTGGGGGGGGATATTCACCCCTCCACTTT. Its translation: CASSGGGYSPLHF.

CDR3 residues: CASIVSRAGNYEQYF. The DNA for the CDR3 is TGTGCCAGCATCGTTTCGCGAGCGGGGAACTACGAGCAGTACTTC. V gene TRBV2 combines with J gene TRBJ2-7, with 7 nucleotides matching TRBD2. The germline V gene encodes CDR1 SNHLY and CDR2 FYNNEI. The CDR3 contains 15 residues. The V and J ends lost 7 bases and 3 bases, in that order; junction bases with no gene match: 12.

The chain links TRBV6-2 or TRBV6-3 to TRBJ2-1, with 9 bases identical to TRBD2. This CDR3 region has 14 residues. Germline V lookup: CDR1 MNHEY, CDR2 SVGEGT. With V trimmed by 6 bases and J by 7 bases, 7 bases remained unmatched. The CDR3 is CASSWASGTNEQFF. The CDR3 region has the DNA TGTGCCAGCAGCTGGGCTAGCGGGACTAATGAGCAGTTCTTC.

J is TRBJ2-5 and V is TRBV5-6; TRBD1 is a possible D gene (6 bases). There are 14 residues in the CDR3. V dropped 1 base and J dropped 7 bases, with 14 bases sitting between them. Germline V gene data show CDR1 as SGHDT and CDR2 as YYEEEE. The CDR3 is CASSLWDIPGTQYF. CDR3 DNA sequence: TGTGCCAGCAGCTTGTGGGACATCCCGGGGACCCAGTACTTC.

CDR3 DNA sequence: TGTGCCAGTAGCCACCCCTCCGGGATGGACACCGGGGAGCTGTTTTTT. It specifies CASSHPSGMDTGELFF. This chain uses TRBV19 with TRBJ2-2; tentatively, D is TRBD2 (5 bases). This CDR3 spans 16 amino acids. V shed 6 bases and J shed 3 bases, with 17 bases lying between them. Germline V gene data show CDR1 as LNHDA and CDR2 as SQIVND (reference sequence).

This clone was picked up a small number of times. The chain is built from TRBV29-1 and TRBJ2-3; tentatively, D is TRBD2 (5 bases). Per germline, CDR1 SQVTM and CDR2 ANQGSEA. The ends were cut back, 4 bases at V and 1 base at J, with 15 bases in the middle. This CDR3 is built from 15 residues. The CDR3 DNA follows: TGCAGCGTTGTTAAGCTAGCTTTAGGCACAGATACGCAGTATTTT. Protein sequence: CSVVKLALGTDTQYF.

The V gene is TRBV2, the J gene TRBJ2-5; 9 bases are a match to TRBD2. The CDR3 has 13 residues. Germline assignment: CDR1 SNHLY and CDR2 FYNNEI. V was clipped by 4 bases and J by 5 bases; unmatched bases: 2. This CDR3 is CASSGTSVETQYF. CDR3 nucleotide sequence: TGTGCCAGCAGTGGGACTAGCGTGGAGACCCAGTACTTC.

This clone was observed a few times. V gene TRBV4-3 combines with J gene TRBJ2-3, with 7 bases aligning to TRBD1. This CDR3 is 20 amino acids long. CDR1 LGHNA and CDR2 YSLEER come from the germline V gene. With V trimmed by 0 bases and J by 3 bases, 18 bases remained unmatched. Here the CDR3 reads CASSQDSSAGGYVGTDTQYF. The CDR3 DNA reads as TGCGCCAGCAGCCAAGATAGTTCGGCAGGGGGATATGTAGGTACAGATACGCAGTATTTT.

This chain joins TRBV5-1 and TRBJ2-7, with 10 bases matching TRBD1. CDR1 is SGHRS, CDR2 YFSETQ, per germline. Germline trimming cut 4 bases from V and 6 bases from J; bases unmatched to any gene: 7. This CDR3 is 14 amino acids long. The CDR3 nucleotides read TGCGCCAGCAGCAGACGACAGGGGGCTGGCGAGCAGTACTTC. Translating it yields CASSRRQGAGEQYF.

The CDR3 region has the DNA TGTGCCACTGGGACAGGGGGCTTTAGCTCTGGAAACACCATATATTTT. It is translated as CATGTGGFSSGNTIYF. This rearrangement joins TRBV19 to TRBJ1-3; 12 nucleotides match TRBD1. Germline values: CDR1 LNHDA, CDR2 SQIVND (reference sequence). The ends lost 10 bases at V and 0 bases at J; junction bases unmatched: 7. CDR3 length: 16 amino acids.